The 31 T cell receptor beta chains in this list originate from one sample, sequenced in a study of cytomegalovirus exposure and HLA in healthy donors. Produced via immunoSEQ multiplex PCR; TCRdb's table is partial and in-frame only. The data hold 85,000 to 130,000 clones, with roughly 90% observed a single time. Sequenced sample: PBMCs. These receptors all stem from a woman aged 18-35 years in good health and CMV-seropositive.

V gene TRBV28 combines with J gene TRBJ2-3; D may be TRBD2 (5 bases). The germline V and J ends were trimmed by 4 bases and 2 bases, with 13 bases remaining between them. The CDR3 totals 15 residues. Germline-derived CDR1 and CDR2 are MDHEN and SYDVKM. The CDR3: CASSSLAQSTDTQYF. For the CDR3, the DNA is TGTGCCAGCAGTTCGCTAGCTCAGTCCACAGATACGCAGTATTTT.

The rearrangement links TRBV2 to TRBJ1-5, with 8 positions matching TRBD1. V dropped 2 bases and J dropped 0; count of bases not matched to a gene: 6. Germline CDR1 and CDR2: SNHLY and FYNNEI. The CDR3 has 17 amino acids. The CDR3 sequence is CASSESGTGLSNQPQHF. CDR3 in DNA: TGTGCCAGCAGTGAATCAGGGACAGGTCTTAGCAATCAGCCCCAGCATTTT.

The chain couples TRBV5-1 to TRBJ1-1; 11 nucleotides agree with TRBD1. The V gene's germline CDR1 is SGHRS and CDR2 YFSETQ. V was clipped by 3 bases and J by 7 bases; unmatched bases: 5. The CDR3 consists of 14 residues. The CDR3 reads CASSSGQGESEAFF. The CDR3 region has the DNA TGCGCCAGCAGCTCGGGACAGGGGGAGAGTGAAGCTTTCTTT.

The CDR3 bases are TGTGCCAGCAGCTCAAGGGGGAGGGTGACTAATGAAAAACTGTTTTTT. Translation: CASSSRGRVTNEKLFF. This chain joins TRBV27 and TRBJ1-4, with a possible D match to TRBD1 (6 bases). Germline values: CDR1 MNHEY, CDR2 SMNVEV (reference sequence). The V and J ends lost 6 bases and 2 bases respectively, with 16 bases between them. CDR3 length equals 16 residues.

This chain joins TRBV19 and TRBJ1-4, with D unclear. V dropped 8 bases and J dropped 8 bases, with 18 bases sitting between them. Germline-derived CDR1 and CDR2 are LNHDA and SQIVND (reference sequence). This CDR3 spans 14 amino acids. The CDR3 is CASRNSGEREKLFF. The CDR3 DNA sequence: TGTGCCAGTCGTAACAGCGGAGAGCGGGAAAAACTGTTTTTT.

V gene TRBV7-8 combines with J gene TRBJ2-3; D remains unclear. Germline V gene lookup returns CDR1 SGHVS and CDR2 FQNEAQ. The CDR3 spans 13 residues. V lost 5 bases and J 1 base, leaving 7 bases between the germline ends. CDR3 sequence: CASSARGTDTQYF. For the CDR3, the DNA is TGTGCCAGCAGCGCAAGAGGCACAGATACGCAGTATTTT.

The chain employs TRBV19 and TRBJ1-2, with D possibly matching TRBD1 (6 bases). The CDR3 totals 15 residues. Per the germline V gene, CDR1 is LNHDA and CDR2 is SQIVND (reference sequence). The V and J ends lost 1 base and 0 bases respectively, with 9 bases between them. The CDR3 DNA sequence: TGTGCCAGTAGTATAGCGGACAGAGCTAACTATGGCTACACCTTC. Translating gives CASSIADRANYGYTF.

This chain joins TRBV28 and TRBJ2-3, with TRBD1 matching 7 bases. Germline CDR1 reads MDHEN; CDR2 reads SYDVKM. With 4 bases clipped from V and 2 bases from J, the junction kept 6 bases outside the gene matches. This CDR3 is built from 15 residues. The CDR3 DNA reads as TGTGCCAGCAGTTATCCGACAGGGAACACAGATACGCAGTATTTT. Translated: CASSYPTGNTDTQYF.

This clone showed up just a few times. The chain recombines TRBV27 with TRBJ2-1; TRBD2 matches 14 bases. This CDR3 spans 16 amino acids. V lost 5 bases to trimming and J lost 4 bases; unmatched junction nucleotides: 4. CDR1 and CDR2 (germline): MNHEY, SMNVEV (reference sequence). For the CDR3, the DNA is TGTGCCAGCAGTCCCGGGACTAGCGGGGGTTACAATGAGCAGTTCTTC. This encodes CASSPGTSGGYNEQFF.

The chain is built from TRBV29-1 and TRBJ1-5; possible D gene TRBD1, 6 bases. Trimming shortened V by 8 bases and J by 0 bases, and 11 bases separated the two germline ends. Germline CDR1 SQVTM, CDR2 ANQGSEA. The CDR3 contains 13 residues. CDR3 sequence reads: CSTGTNSNQPQHF. The CDR3 DNA reads as TGCAGCACCGGGACAAATAGCAATCAGCCCCAGCATTTT.

The chain employs TRBV4-3 and TRBJ1-1; 8 positions match TRBD1. CDR3 size: 13 residues. The V and J ends lost 3 bases and 5 bases, in that order; junction bases with no gene match: 2. From germline, CDR1 is LGHNA and CDR2 YSLEER. In DNA form, the CDR3 reads TGCGCCAGCAGCCAGAGACAGGGGACTGAAGCTTTCTTT. This codes for CASSQRQGTEAFF.

CDR3 amino acids: CASSLTDHSYNSPLHF. CDR3 in DNA: TGTGCCAGCAGCCTGACTGACCACTCCTATAATTCACCCCTCCACTTT. The chain employs TRBV5-4 and TRBJ1-6; no clear D gene. V was cut by 4 bases and J by 0 bases, with 11 bases left in between. Germline CDR1 reads SGHNT; CDR2 reads YYREEE (reference sequence). The CDR3 has 16 residues.

V usage is TRBV10-1 and J usage is TRBJ1-1; D might be TRBD1 (5 bases). Per the germline V gene, CDR1 is WNHNN and CDR2 is SYGVQD (reference sequence). The V end was cut by 10 bases, the J end by 5 bases, with 17 bases between. CDR3 length: 13 amino acids. CDR3 nucleotide sequence: TGCGCCACCGCAGAGGGCCGGGGGACTGAAGCTTTCTTT. Translated, it gives CATAEGRGTEAFF.

The chain links TRBV4-1 to TRBJ2-2; TRBD1 matches at 8 bases. This CDR3 is built from 17 residues. CDR1 MGHRA and CDR2 YSYEKL come from the germline V gene. The trim removed 6 bases at V and 5 bases at J, leaving 14 bases unmatched. Here the CDR3 DNA reads TGCGCCAGCAGTCGAGGTTGGGCAGGGGGCGGGACCGGGGAGCTGTTTTTT. It translates to CASSRGWAGGGTGELFF.

This sequence joins TRBV6-5 and TRBJ2-7, with 10 nucleotides matching TRBD1. The CDR3 sequence is 15 residues long. Germline assignment: CDR1 MNHEY and CDR2 SVGAGI. Trimming removed 1 base from V and 6 bases from J; junction bases left unmatched: 6. CDR3 sequence (DNA): TGTGCCAGCAGTTACTTCGGGACAGGGGTTTCCGAGCAGTACTTC. Protein: CASSYFGTGVSEQYF.

This rearrangement joins TRBV9 to TRBJ1-2; tentative D call: TRBD1 (6 bases). This CDR3 contains 15 residues. V lost 3 bases and J lost 3, with 15 bases in between. Germline CDR1 and CDR2: SGDLS and YYNGEE. CDR3 residues: CASSAGGGGYYGYTF. The CDR3 DNA sequence: TGTGCCAGCAGCGCTGGGGGAGGGGGGTACTATGGCTACACCTTC. Full variable domain (rest looked up from reference TRBV9 and TRBJ1-2): DSGVTQTPKHLITATGQRVTLRCSPRSGDLSVYWYQQSLDQGLQFLIQYYNGEERAKGNILERFSAQQFPDLHSELNLSSLELGDSALYFCASSAGGGGYYGYTFGSGTRLTVV.

This clone appeared a single time. This chain links TRBV27 with TRBJ2-5, with TRBD2 matching 12 bases. This CDR3 has 15 residues. CDR1 and CDR2 (germline): MNHEY, SMNVEV (reference sequence). J lost 1 base, V lost 6 bases, and 3 bases had no gene match. The CDR3 here is CASRTSGGVQETQYF. The DNA of the CDR3 is TGTGCCAGCAGGACTAGCGGGGGCGTCCAAGAGACCCAGTACTTC.

V usage is TRBV28 and J usage is TRBJ2-5, with 7 bases aligning to TRBD2. With V trimmed by 2 bases and J by 13 bases, 4 bases remained unmatched. Germline V gene data show CDR1 as MDHEN and CDR2 as SYDVKM. There are 11 residues in the CDR3. In DNA form, the CDR3 reads TGTGCCAGCAGTTTAGGCCTAGCGGTGTACTTC. It yields the protein CASSLGLAVYF.

This clone was found once. The gene calls are TRBV29-1 and TRBJ2-1, with D hard to call. This CDR3 has 13 residues. V was clipped by 4 bases and J by 7 bases, with 14 bases between them. From germline, CDR1 is SQVTM and CDR2 ANQGSEA. The CDR3 DNA sequence: TGCAGCGTTGGAGGTGGTTTGAGAAATGAGCAGTTCTTC. This translates into CSVGGGLRNEQFF.

This clone was detected a few times. The chain has TRBV5-1 and TRBJ1-5, with D unresolved. Per the germline V gene, CDR1 is SGHRS and CDR2 is YFSETQ. Trimming left V 4 bases short and J 4 bases short, with 9 bases between. There are 13 residues in the CDR3. CDR3 nucleotide sequence: TGCGCCAGCAGCGTGGGAGGGAATCAGCCCCAGCATTTT. Translating gives CASSVGGNQPQHF.

This chain uses TRBV7-9 with TRBJ2-4; TRBD1 agrees at 7 bases. The CDR3 is 15 residues long. V gave up 5 bases and J gave up 4 bases; unmatched junction bases: 8. The germline V gene encodes CDR1 SEHNR and CDR2 FQNEAQ (reference sequence). The CDR3 protein is CASSTQQGTKNIQYF. CDR3 nucleotide sequence: TGTGCCAGCAGCACCCAACAGGGGACAAAAAACATTCAGTACTTC. The full variable domain, its missing parts supplied by reference TRBV7-9 and TRBJ2-4, is DTGVSQNPRHKITKRGQNVTFRCDPISEHNRLYWYRQTLGQGPEFLTYFQNEAQLEKSRLLSDRFSAERPKGSFSTLEIQRTEQGDSAMYLCASSTQQGTKNIQYFGAGTRLSVL.

The J gene is TRBJ2-1, the V gene TRBV5-4; D is ambiguous. This CDR3 comprises 15 residues. The V gene's germline CDR1 is SGHNT and CDR2 YYREEE (reference sequence). V gave up 1 base and J gave up 2 bases, with 10 bases separating them. As DNA, the CDR3 is TGTGCCAGCAGCTTGAAGGCCACTACCTACAATGAGCAGTTCTTC. Its translation: CASSLKATTYNEQFF.

The CDR3 DNA reads TGTGCCAGCAGCTCCTTACAGGGACGAGAAGTCTACGAGCAGTACTTC. Protein sequence: CASSSLQGREVYEQYF. V and J are TRBV7-6 and TRBJ2-7, with TRBD1 as a possible D gene (6 bases). Trimming cost V 4 bases and J 3 bases, with 19 bases left between them. Germline CDR1 and CDR2: SGHVS and FNYEAQ. The CDR3 totals 16 residues.

The gene calls are TRBV29-1 and TRBJ2-2, with 7 nucleotides matching TRBD1. CDR3 length equals 15 residues. Trimming at V came to 1 base and at J to 4 bases, leaving 6 bases not matched to a gene. Per the germline V gene, CDR1 is SQVTM and CDR2 is ANQGSEA. CDR3: CSVEGQGSPTGELFF. Here the CDR3 DNA reads TGCAGCGTTGAAGGACAGGGTAGTCCCACCGGGGAGCTGTTTTTT.

This clone was seen only a few times. The rearrangement uses TRBV28 and TRBJ2-7; 8 bases are a match to TRBD1. CDR1 and CDR2 (germline): MDHEN, SYDVKM. The CDR3 length is 13 residues. The junction had 7 bases not matched to a gene; V was cut back by 5 bases and J by 7 bases. CDR3 amino acids: CASSTQGAGEQYV. CDR3 nucleotide sequence: TGTGCCAGCAGTACCCAGGGGGCGGGTGAGCAGTACGTC.

J is TRBJ2-7 and V is TRBV19; D is perhaps TRBD2 (5 bases). There are 12 residues in the CDR3. Germline assignment: CDR1 LNHDA and CDR2 SQIVND (reference sequence). CDR3 amino acids: CASSGNHYEQYF. CDR3 DNA: TGTGCTTCCTCGGGGAACCACTACGAGCAGTACTTC.

The V call is TRBV10-3, the J call TRBJ1-5; D gene uncertain. CDR1 is ENHRY, CDR2 SYGVKD, per germline. V was pared by 3 bases and J by 5 bases, with 8 bases between. The CDR3 contains 13 residues. In DNA form, the CDR3 reads TGTGCCATCAGTGACGGAGAGGATCAGCCCCAGCATTTT. Its protein product is CAISDGEDQPQHF.

The chain is built from TRBV2 and TRBJ2-6, with 10 bases identical to TRBD1. CDR3 length equals 18 residues. Germline CDR1 and CDR2: SNHLY and FYNNEI. J gave up 0 bases and V 6 bases, and 8 bases lay outside the gene matches. For the CDR3, the DNA is TGTGCCAGCAGCTCCCGGGACAGGGGAAGCTCTGGGGCCAACGTCCTGACTTTC. As protein: CASSSRDRGSSGANVLTF. The full variable domain, rest sourced from reference TRBV2 and TRBJ2-6, is EPEVTQTPSHQVTQMGQEVILRCVPISNHLYFYWYRQILGQKVEFLVSFYNNEISEKSEIFDDQFSVERPDGSNFTLKIRSTKLEDSAMYFCASSSRDRGSSGANVLTFGAGSRLTVL.

This chain joins TRBV25-1 and TRBJ2-3; 10 bases match TRBD2. Germline CDR1 MGHDK, CDR2 SYGVNS. CDR3 length equals 12 residues. V shed 9 bases and J 4 bases; nucleotides not matched to a gene: 1. CDR3 residues: CASSGGSDTQYF. The CDR3 nucleotides read TGTGCCAGTAGCGGGGGGTCAGATACGCAGTATTTT.

This sequence joins TRBV5-4 and TRBJ1-2, with 7 bases identical to TRBD1. CDR1 and CDR2 (germline): SGHNT, YYREEE (reference sequence). Trimming cost V 1 base and J 3 bases; bases outside gene matches: 9. The CDR3 loop spans 16 amino acids. The CDR3 DNA sequence: TGTGCCAGCAGCTTGCGCAACAGGGGTAGGGACTATGGCTACACCTTC. Protein: CASSLRNRGRDYGYTF.

The chain carries TRBV5-4 and TRBJ1-2; 7 positions agree with TRBD1. The CDR3 has 14 residues. The V gene's germline CDR1 is SGHNT and CDR2 YYREEE (reference sequence). The V gene end was trimmed by 0 bases and the J gene end by 6 bases; junction bases not matched to a gene: 5. CDR3 in DNA: TGTGCCAGCAGCTTGGTTCAGGGGGGAAATGGCTACACCTTC. Its protein is CASSLVQGGNGYTF.